The 13 T cell receptor beta chains presented below share a single source sample, sequenced in a study of cytomegalovirus exposure and HLA in healthy donors. Assay: immunoSEQ multiplex PCR; the TCRdb copy retains only in-frame clones and omits some. This table holds about 65,000 clones, about 92% found once. Specimen: PBMCs. These receptors were collected from a woman aged 18-29 years in good health and CMV-seronegative.

In the case of this clone: One end of the junction varies from germline; a read error may be responsible. The chain employs TRBV5-4 and TRBJ1-1; TRBD1 aligns across 9 bases. The CDR3 length is 13 residues. Germline CDR1 SGHNT, CDR2 YYREEE (reference sequence). For the CDR3, the DNA is TGTGCCAGCAGCCCCGGGACAGGGCCCCGTCGGATCTTT. Its protein product is CASSPGTGPRRIF.

V gene TRBV18 combines with J gene TRBJ1-2; D ambiguous. Deletions cut 3 bases from V and 7 bases from J, with 12 bases between. Germline values: CDR1 KGHSH, CDR2 LQKENI. This CDR3 contains 13 residues. The CDR3 sequence is CASSPHWGGGYTF. CDR3 sequence (DNA): TGTGCCAGCTCACCCCACTGGGGAGGTGGCTACACCTTC. Full variable domain (outside the CDR3, taken from reference TRBV18 and TRBJ1-2): NAGVMQNPRHLVRRRGQEARLRCSPMKGHSHVYWYRQLPEEGLKFMVYLQKENIIDESGMPKERFSAEFPKEGPSILRIQQVVRGDSAAYFCASSPHWGGGYTFGSGTRLTVV.

This clone appeared a single time. The chain employs TRBV5-6 and TRBJ1-5, with D maybe TRBD1 (5 bases). Germline values: CDR1 SGHDT, CDR2 YYEEEE. This CDR3 comprises 16 residues. The V end was cut by 3 bases, the J end by 0 bases, with 13 bases between. CDR3 sequence (DNA): TGTGCCAGCAGCTATTCCACAGGACATAGCAATCAGCCCCAGCATTTT. Translation gives CASSYSTGHSNQPQHF.

The CDR3, as DNA: TGTGCCAGCAGCGTGGGTAGCGGGAGCTCCTACAATGAGCAGTTCTTC. This translates into CASSVGSGSSYNEQFF. V gene TRBV9 combines with J gene TRBJ2-1, with TRBD2 matching 9 bases. The CDR3 sequence is 16 residues long. CDR1 and CDR2 from the germline V gene are SGDLS and YYNGEE. V was pared by 2 bases and J by 0 bases, with 3 bases of the junction left unmatched. The full variable domain, completed using reference TRBV9 and TRBJ2-1, is DSGVTQTPKHLITATGQRVTLRCSPRSGDLSVYWYQQSLDQGLQFLIQYYNGEERAKGNILERFSAQQFPDLHSELNLSSLELGDSALYFCASSVGSGSSYNEQFFGPGTRLTVL.

The J gene is TRBJ2-7, the V gene TRBV28; D is ambiguous. The CDR3 is 13 amino acids. Germline CDR1 and CDR2: MDHEN and SYDVKM. The germline V and J ends were trimmed by 5 bases and 1 base, with 9 bases remaining between them. The CDR3 region is CASSEIASYEQYF. The CDR3 coding sequence is TGTGCCAGCAGTGAGATCGCGTCCTACGAGCAGTACTTC.

This clone has a single count. The chain employs TRBV10-3 and TRBJ2-3, with 7 bases matching TRBD1. With 6 bases clipped from V and 0 bases from J, the junction kept 6 bases outside the gene matches. The CDR3 is 15 residues long. The germline V gene has CDR1 ENHRY and CDR2 SYGVKD. The CDR3 DNA reads as TGTGCCATCAGGGGGACAGTCCCAAGCACAGATACGCAGTATTTT. This codes for CAIRGTVPSTDTQYF.

V and J are TRBV28 and TRBJ2-1; 11 bases line up with TRBD2. CDR3 length: 13 residues. V gave up 2 bases and J gave up 15 bases; unmatched junction bases: 6. Germline V lookup: CDR1 MDHEN, CDR2 SYDVKM. The CDR3 sequence: CASSLTSGSMWFF. The DNA for the CDR3 is TGTGCCAGCAGTTTAACTAGCGGGAGCATGTGGTTCTTC.

The V call is TRBV18, the J call TRBJ2-7, with D perhaps TRBD2 (6 bases). The CDR3 is 15 residues long. CDR1 is KGHSH, CDR2 LQKENI, per germline. The V end lost 2 bases, the J end lost 6 bases, and 17 bases lay between the germline ends. As DNA, the CDR3 is TGTGCCAGCTCACCATTCCAGGGAGGTCCGGGCGAGCAGTACTTC. It encodes CASSPFQGGPGEQYF. The variable domain in full, completed from reference TRBV18 and TRBJ2-7, reads NAGVMQNPRHLVRRRGQEARLRCSPMKGHSHVYWYRQLPEEGLKFMVYLQKENIIDESGMPKERFSAEFPKEGPSILRIQQVVRGDSAAYFCASSPFQGGPGEQYFGPGTRLTVT.

J is TRBJ2-6 and V is TRBV9; 7 nucleotides line up with TRBD1. The CDR3 contains 16 residues. CDR1 SGDLS and CDR2 YYNGEE come from the germline V gene. The trim removed 3 bases at V and 0 bases at J, leaving 3 bases unmatched. The CDR3 spells CASSGDRDSGANVLTF. CDR3 nucleotide sequence: TGTGCCAGCAGCGGAGACAGGGACTCTGGGGCCAACGTCCTGACTTTC.

The chain employs TRBV30 and TRBJ2-1; TRBD1 matches 10 bases. V was clipped by 0 bases and J by 2 bases; unmatched bases: 4. Germline values: CDR1 GTSNPN, CDR2 SVGIG (reference sequence). The CDR3 totals 16 residues. The CDR3 sequence is CAWSVRTGGTYNEQFF. CDR3 in DNA: TGTGCCTGGAGTGTAAGGACAGGGGGAACCTACAATGAGCAGTTCTTC.

V gene TRBV28 combines with J gene TRBJ1-2; D is undetermined. Deletions cut 6 bases from V and 7 bases from J, with 18 bases between. CDR3 size: 14 residues. Germline V gene lookup returns CDR1 MDHEN and CDR2 SYDVKM. The CDR3: CASSTGRDGRGYTF. The CDR3, as DNA: TGTGCCAGCAGCACCGGACGGGATGGTCGTGGCTACACCTTC.

The chain joins TRBV20-1 to TRBJ2-1; no clear D gene. In germline, CDR1 is DFQATT, CDR2 SNEGSKA (reference sequence). This CDR3 has 11 amino acids. With 0 bases removed from V and 12 bases from J, the gap between germline ends came to 9 bases. This chain's CDR3 is CSARDVRGQFF. The CDR3 region has the DNA TGCAGTGCTAGAGATGTACGCGGGCAGTTCTTC.

The gene calls are TRBV28 and TRBJ1-1; no firm D call. The CDR3 loop spans 16 amino acids. The ends were cut back, 2 bases at V and 5 bases at J, with 18 bases in the middle. Germline CDR1 and CDR2: MDHEN and SYDVKM. The CDR3 is CASSLIDVGRGTEAFF. The CDR3 DNA sequence: TGTGCCAGCAGTTTAATCGATGTAGGGCGGGGAACTGAAGCTTTCTTT.